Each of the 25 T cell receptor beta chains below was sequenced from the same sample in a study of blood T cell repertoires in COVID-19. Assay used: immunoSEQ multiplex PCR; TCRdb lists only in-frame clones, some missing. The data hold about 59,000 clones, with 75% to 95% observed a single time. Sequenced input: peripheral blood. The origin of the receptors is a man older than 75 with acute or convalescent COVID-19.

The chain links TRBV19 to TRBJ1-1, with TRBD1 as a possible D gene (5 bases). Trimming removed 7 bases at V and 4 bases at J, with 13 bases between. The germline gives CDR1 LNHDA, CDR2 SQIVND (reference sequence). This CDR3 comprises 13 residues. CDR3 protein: CASTPRGGTEAFF. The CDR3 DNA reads TGTGCCAGTACCCCCCGGGGGGGCACTGAAGCTTTCTTT.

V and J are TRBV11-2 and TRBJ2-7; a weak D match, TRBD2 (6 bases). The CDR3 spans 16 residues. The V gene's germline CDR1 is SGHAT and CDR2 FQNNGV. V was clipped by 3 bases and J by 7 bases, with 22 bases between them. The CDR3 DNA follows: TGTGCCAGCAGCTTCGCCCCCGGGGGTTTATCGGGGGAGCAGTACTTC. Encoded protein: CASSFAPGGLSGEQYF.

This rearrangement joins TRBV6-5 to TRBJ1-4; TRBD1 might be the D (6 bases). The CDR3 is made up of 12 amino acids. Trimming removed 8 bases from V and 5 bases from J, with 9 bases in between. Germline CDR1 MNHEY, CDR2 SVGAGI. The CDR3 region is CASGQPNEKLFF. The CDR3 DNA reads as TGTGCCAGCGGACAGCCCAATGAAAAACTGTTTTTT.

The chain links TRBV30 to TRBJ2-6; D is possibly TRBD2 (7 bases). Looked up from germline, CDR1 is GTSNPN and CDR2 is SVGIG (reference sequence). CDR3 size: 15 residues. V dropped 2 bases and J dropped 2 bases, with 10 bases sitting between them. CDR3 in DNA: TGTGCCTGGAGTACAGGGAGGGCTGGGGCCAACGTCCTGACTTTC. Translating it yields CAWSTGRAGANVLTF.

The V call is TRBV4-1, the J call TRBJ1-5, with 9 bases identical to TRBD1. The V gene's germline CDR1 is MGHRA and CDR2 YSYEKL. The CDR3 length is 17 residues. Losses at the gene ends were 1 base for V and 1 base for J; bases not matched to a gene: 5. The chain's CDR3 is CASSQVQGARSNQPQHF. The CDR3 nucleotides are TGCGCCAGCAGCCAAGTACAGGGGGCGCGAAGCAATCAGCCCCAGCATTTT.

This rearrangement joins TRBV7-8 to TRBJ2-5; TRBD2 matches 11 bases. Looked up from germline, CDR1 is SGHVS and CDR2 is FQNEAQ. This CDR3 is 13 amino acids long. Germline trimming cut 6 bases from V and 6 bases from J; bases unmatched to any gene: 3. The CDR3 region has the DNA TGTGCCAGCAGACTAGCGGGGGAGAAGACCCAGTACTTC. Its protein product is CASRLAGEKTQYF.

This chain's CDR3 is CASRAGGGPTDTQYF. The CDR3 DNA follows: TGTGCCAGCAGGGCCGGGGGGGGACCCACAGATACGCAGTATTTT. V gene TRBV6-6 combines with J gene TRBJ2-3; 8 bases fit TRBD2. This CDR3 spans 15 amino acids. Germline V lookup: CDR1 MNHNY, CDR2 SVGAGI (reference sequence). V shed 6 bases and J 2 bases; nucleotides not matched to a gene: 7.

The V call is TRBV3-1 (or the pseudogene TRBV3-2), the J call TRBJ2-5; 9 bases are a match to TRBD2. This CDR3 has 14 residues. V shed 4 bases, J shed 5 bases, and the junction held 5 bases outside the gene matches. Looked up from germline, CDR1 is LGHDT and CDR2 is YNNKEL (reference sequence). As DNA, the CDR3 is TGTGCCAGCAGCCTCGGGCGGGGGGGGGAGACCCAGTACTTC. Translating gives CASSLGRGGETQYF.

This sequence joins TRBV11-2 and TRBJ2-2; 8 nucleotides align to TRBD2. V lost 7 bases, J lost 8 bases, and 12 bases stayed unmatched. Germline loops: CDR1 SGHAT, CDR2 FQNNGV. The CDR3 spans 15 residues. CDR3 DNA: TGTGCCAGCAACGAAGGGTTGGGACTAGGGGGGGAGCTGTTTTTT. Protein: CASNEGLGLGGELFF.

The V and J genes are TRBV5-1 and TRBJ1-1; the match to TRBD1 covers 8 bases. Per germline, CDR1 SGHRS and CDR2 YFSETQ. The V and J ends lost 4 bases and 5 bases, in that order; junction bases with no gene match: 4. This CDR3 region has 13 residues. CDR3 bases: TGCGCCAGCAGCATCGGACAGGGAACTGAAGCTTTCTTT. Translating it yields CASSIGQGTEAFF.

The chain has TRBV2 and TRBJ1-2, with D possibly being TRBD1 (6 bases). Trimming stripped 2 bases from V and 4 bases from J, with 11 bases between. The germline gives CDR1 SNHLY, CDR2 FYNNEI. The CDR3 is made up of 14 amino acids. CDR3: CASSETRDIYGYTF. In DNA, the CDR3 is TGTGCCAGCAGTGAAACCCGGGACATCTATGGCTACACCTTC.

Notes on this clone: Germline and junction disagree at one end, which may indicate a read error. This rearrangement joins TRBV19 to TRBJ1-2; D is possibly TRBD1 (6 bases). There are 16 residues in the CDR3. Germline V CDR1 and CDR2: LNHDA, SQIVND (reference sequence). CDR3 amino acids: CASSILVGGTPVAVDF. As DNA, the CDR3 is TGTGCCAGTAGTATTCTGGTTGGGGGCACTCCGGTAGCCGTAGACTTC.

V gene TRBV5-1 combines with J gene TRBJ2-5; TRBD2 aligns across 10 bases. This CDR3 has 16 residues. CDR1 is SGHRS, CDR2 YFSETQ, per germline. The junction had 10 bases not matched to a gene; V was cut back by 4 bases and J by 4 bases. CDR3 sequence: CASSRSSGGLGETQYF. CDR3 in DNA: TGCGCCAGCAGCCGGAGTAGCGGGGGGTTAGGAGAGACCCAGTACTTC.

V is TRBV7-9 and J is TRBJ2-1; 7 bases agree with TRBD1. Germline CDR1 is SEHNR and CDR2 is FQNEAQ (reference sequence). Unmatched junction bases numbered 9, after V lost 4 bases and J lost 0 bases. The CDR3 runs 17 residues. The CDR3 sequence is CASSSRTGTSSYNEQFF. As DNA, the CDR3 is TGTGCCAGCAGCTCCCGGACAGGAACAAGCTCCTACAATGAGCAGTTCTTC.

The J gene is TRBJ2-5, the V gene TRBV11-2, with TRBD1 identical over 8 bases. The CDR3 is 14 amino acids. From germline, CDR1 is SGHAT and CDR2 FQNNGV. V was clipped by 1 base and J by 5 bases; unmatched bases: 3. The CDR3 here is CASSLGQGAETQYF. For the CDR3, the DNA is TGTGCCAGCAGCTTAGGGCAGGGGGCGGAGACCCAGTACTTC.

For the CDR3, the DNA is TGTGCCAGCAGTGAAGGGACAGCCTCCTACAATGAGCAGTTCTTC. Protein sequence: CASSEGTASYNEQFF. The genes are TRBV2 and TRBJ2-1; TRBD1 is a possible D gene (6 bases). This CDR3 has 15 residues. With 1 base removed from V and 0 bases from J, the gap between germline ends came to 7 bases. Germline V gene sequence: CDR1 SNHLY, CDR2 FYNNEI.

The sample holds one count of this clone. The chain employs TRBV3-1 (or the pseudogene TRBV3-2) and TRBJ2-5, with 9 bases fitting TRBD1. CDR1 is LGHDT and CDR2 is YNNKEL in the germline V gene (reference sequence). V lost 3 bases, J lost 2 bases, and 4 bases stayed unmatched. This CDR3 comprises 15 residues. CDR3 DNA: TGTGCCAGCAGCCAGGGACAGGGATTACAAGAGACCCAGTACTTC. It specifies CASSQGQGLQETQYF.

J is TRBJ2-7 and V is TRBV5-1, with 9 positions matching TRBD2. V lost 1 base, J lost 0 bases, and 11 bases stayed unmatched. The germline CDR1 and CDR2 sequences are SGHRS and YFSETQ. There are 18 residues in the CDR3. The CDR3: CASSLNDRRLAVSYEQYF. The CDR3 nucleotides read TGCGCCAGCAGCTTGAATGATCGACGACTAGCGGTCTCCTACGAGCAGTACTTC. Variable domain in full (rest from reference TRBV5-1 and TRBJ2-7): KAGVTQTPRYLIKTRGQQVTLSCSPISGHRSVSWYQQTPGQGLQFLFEYFSETQRNKGNFPGRFSGRQFSNSRSEMNVSTLELGDSALYLCASSLNDRRLAVSYEQYFGPGTRLTVT.

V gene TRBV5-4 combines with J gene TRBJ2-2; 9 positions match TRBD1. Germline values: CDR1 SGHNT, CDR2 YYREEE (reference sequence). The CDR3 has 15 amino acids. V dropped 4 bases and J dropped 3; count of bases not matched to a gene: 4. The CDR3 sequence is CASSPWTGDTGELFF. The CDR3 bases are TGTGCCAGCAGCCCTTGGACAGGGGACACCGGGGAGCTGTTTTTT.

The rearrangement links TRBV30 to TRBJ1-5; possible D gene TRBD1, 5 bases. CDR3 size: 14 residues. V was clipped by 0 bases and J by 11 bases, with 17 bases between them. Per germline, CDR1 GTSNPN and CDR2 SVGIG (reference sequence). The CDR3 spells CAWSVGRGDGAQHF. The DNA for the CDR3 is TGTGCCTGGAGTGTAGGCCGGGGGGACGGGGCCCAGCATTTT.

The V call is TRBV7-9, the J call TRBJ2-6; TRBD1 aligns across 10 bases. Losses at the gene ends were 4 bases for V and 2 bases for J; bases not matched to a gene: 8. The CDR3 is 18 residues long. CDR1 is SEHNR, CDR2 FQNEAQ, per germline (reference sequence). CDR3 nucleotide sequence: TGTGCCAGCAGCTCCCGCGGACAGGGGGTTCCTGGGGCCAACGTCCTGACTTTC. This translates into CASSSRGQGVPGANVLTF.

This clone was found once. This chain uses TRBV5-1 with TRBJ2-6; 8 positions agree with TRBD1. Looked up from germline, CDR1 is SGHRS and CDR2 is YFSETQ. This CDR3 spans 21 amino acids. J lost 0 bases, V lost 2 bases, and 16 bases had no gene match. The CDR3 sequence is CASSFRGRGLVVHSGANVLTF. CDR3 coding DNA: TGCGCCAGCAGCTTCAGGGGCAGGGGGCTTGTCGTCCACTCTGGGGCCAACGTCCTGACTTTC. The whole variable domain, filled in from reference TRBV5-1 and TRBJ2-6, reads KAGVTQTPRYLIKTRGQQVTLSCSPISGHRSVSWYQQTPGQGLQFLFEYFSETQRNKGNFPGRFSGRQFSNSRSEMNVSTLELGDSALYLCASSFRGRGLVVHSGANVLTFGAGSRLTVL.

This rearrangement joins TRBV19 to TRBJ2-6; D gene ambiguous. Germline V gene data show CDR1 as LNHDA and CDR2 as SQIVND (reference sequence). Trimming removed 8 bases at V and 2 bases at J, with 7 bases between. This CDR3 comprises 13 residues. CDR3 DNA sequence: TGTGCCAGTTCCGTAGCTGGGGCCAACGTCCTGACTTTC. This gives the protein CASSVAGANVLTF.

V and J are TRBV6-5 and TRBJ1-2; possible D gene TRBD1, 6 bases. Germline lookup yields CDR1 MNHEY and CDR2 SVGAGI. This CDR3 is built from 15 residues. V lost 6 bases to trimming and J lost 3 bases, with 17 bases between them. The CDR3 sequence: CASRTGHSGDYGYTF. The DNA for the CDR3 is TGTGCCAGCAGGACGGGACACTCAGGAGACTATGGCTACACCTTC.

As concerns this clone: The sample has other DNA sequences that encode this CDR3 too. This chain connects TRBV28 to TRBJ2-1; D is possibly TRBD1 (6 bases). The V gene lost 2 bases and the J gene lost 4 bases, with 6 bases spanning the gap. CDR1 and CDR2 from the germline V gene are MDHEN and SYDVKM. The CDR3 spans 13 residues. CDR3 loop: CASSLQGYNEQFF. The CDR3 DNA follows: TGTGCCAGCAGTTTACAGGGGTACAATGAGCAGTTCTTC.